The 19 T cell receptor beta chains listed next were all sequenced from one sample in a study of blood T cell repertoires in COVID-19. Profiled with immunoSEQ multiplex PCR; TCRdb holds only in-frame clones, not every one. This sample has approximately 90,000 clones; 65% to 85% occur once, and the top ten carry around a quarter. The specimen was peripheral blood. Every receptor here comes from a man older than 75 with active or convalescent COVID-19.

The CDR3 nucleotides are TGTGCCAGCAGTGTAATTCGGGCAGGGGGCCATGAGCAGTTCTTC. Translated: CASSVIRAGGHEQFF. The chain uses TRBV2 and TRBJ2-1; 8 bases match TRBD1. V lost 4 bases and J lost 8; bases outside the gene matches: 10. CDR1 and CDR2 from the germline V gene are SNHLY and FYNNEI. The CDR3 length is 15 residues.

The V gene is TRBV28, the J gene TRBJ1-6; D possibly corresponds to TRBD1 (6 bases). Germline CDR1 is MDHEN and CDR2 is SYDVKM. The CDR3 totals 15 residues. V lost 5 bases to trimming and J lost 10 bases, with 18 bases between them. CDR3 in DNA: TGTGCCAGCAGTATCCCACAGGGTACGGGGTCACCCCTCCACTTT. This encodes CASSIPQGTGSPLHF.

The chain employs TRBV3-1 (or the pseudogene TRBV3-2) and TRBJ2-2, with D tentatively TRBD2 (6 bases). V was clipped by 7 bases and J by 4 bases, with 19 bases between them. The CDR3 sequence is 16 residues long. Germline CDR1 and CDR2: LGHDT and YNNKEL (reference sequence). CDR3 nucleotide sequence: TGTGCCAGCACTCGAGGGAGGTCATCAAGCACCGGGGAGCTGTTTTTT. Translated, it gives CASTRGRSSSTGELFF.

The V and J genes are TRBV5-5 and TRBJ1-6; no definite D call. The CDR3 consists of 16 residues. Germline assignment: CDR1 SGHKS and CDR2 YYEKEE (reference sequence). V was trimmed by 4 bases and J by 15 bases, leaving 26 bases between them. CDR3 amino acids: CASSPGGLQRFTDLHF. DNA for the CDR3: TGTGCCAGCAGCCCGGGAGGACTCCAGAGATTCACCGACCTCCACTTT. The full variable domain, in which reference TRBV5-5 and TRBJ1-6 provide the parts outside the CDR3, is DAGVTQSPTHLIKTRGQQVTLRCSPISGHKSVSWYQQVLGQGPQFIFQYYEKEERGRGNFPDRFSARQFPNYSSELNVNALLLGDSALYLCASSPGGLQRFTDLHFGNGTRLTVT.

This rearrangement joins TRBV14 to TRBJ2-3; no firm D call. The CDR3 length is 12 residues. V was pared by 9 bases and J by 1 base, with 8 bases between. From germline, CDR1 is SGHDN and CDR2 FVKESK. Written as DNA, the CDR3 is TGTGCCAGAACCTCGGGCACAGATACGCAGTATTTT. Its protein product is CARTSGTDTQYF.

V gene TRBV5-1 combines with J gene TRBJ2-1, with TRBD2 identical over 16 bases. Germline V lookup: CDR1 SGHRS, CDR2 YFSETQ. Trimming cost V 4 bases and J 15 bases; bases outside gene matches: 4. This CDR3 is 13 amino acids long. The CDR3, as DNA: TGCGCCAGCAGCGTCGGGACTAGCGGGGGGGCGTTCTTC. This translates into CASSVGTSGGAFF.

This chain links TRBV18 with TRBJ1-1; D is unresolved. Germline V gives CDR1 KGHSH, CDR2 LQKENI. The CDR3 spans 16 residues. V was shortened by 3 bases and J by 1 base, with 15 bases between the two germline ends. Here the CDR3 reads CASSPPSLSANTEAFF. In nucleotides, the CDR3 is TGTGCCAGCTCACCCCCGTCCCTAAGTGCGAACACTGAAGCTTTCTTT.

J is TRBJ1-2 and V is TRBV5-1; D possibly corresponds to TRBD1 (6 bases). This CDR3 comprises 14 residues. Trimming took off 3 bases at V and 8 bases at J, with 17 bases between the two ends. Germline V gene lookup returns CDR1 SGHRS and CDR2 YFSETQ. CDR3 protein: CASSYRVRSDGYTF. The CDR3, as DNA: TGCGCCAGCAGCTACAGGGTTAGGTCGGACGGCTACACCTTC.

In its sample, this clone was seen many times. V is TRBV10-1 and J is TRBJ2-7, with unresolved D. Germline values: CDR1 WNHNN, CDR2 SYGVQD (reference sequence). The CDR3 runs 12 residues. Trimming cost V 5 bases and J 0 bases, with 5 bases left between them. Here the CDR3 DNA reads TGCGCCAGCAGTCTAAGCTCCTACGAGCAGTACTTC. Its protein is CASSLSSYEQYF.

The chain links TRBV2 to TRBJ2-3; 8 bases agree with TRBD2. The CDR3 is 15 amino acids. Trimming removed 5 bases from V and 0 bases from J; junction bases left unmatched: 4. Germline values: CDR1 SNHLY, CDR2 FYNNEI. CDR3 coding DNA: TGTGCCAGCAGTTTACAGCGGGGGAGCACAGATACGCAGTATTTT. Amino acid sequence: CASSLQRGSTDTQYF.

The V gene is TRBV27, the J gene TRBJ2-1; D ambiguous. With 3 bases removed from V and 5 bases from J, the gap between germline ends came to 8 bases. Germline values: CDR1 MNHEY, CDR2 SMNVEV (reference sequence). The CDR3 is 13 amino acids. This CDR3 reads CASSFMRHNEQFF. The CDR3 coding sequence is TGTGCCAGCAGTTTCATGCGGCACAATGAGCAGTTCTTC.

The genes are TRBV3-1 (or the pseudogene TRBV3-2) and TRBJ1-2, with D perhaps TRBD1 (6 bases). Germline CDR1 reads LGHDT; CDR2 reads YNNKEL (reference sequence). V dropped 6 bases and J dropped 5 bases, with 13 bases sitting between them. CDR3 length: 13 residues. The CDR3 is CASSRDTNYGYTF. CDR3 nucleotide sequence: TGTGCCAGCAGTCGGGACACGAATTATGGCTACACCTTC.

This chain uses TRBV6-2 or TRBV6-3 with TRBJ1-4; weak D call: TRBD1 (5 bases). Trimming removed 3 bases at V and 10 bases at J, with 15 bases between. This CDR3 spans 14 amino acids. Germline-derived CDR1 and CDR2 are MNHEY and SVGEGT. This chain's CDR3 is CASSYGARVGKLFF. The CDR3 DNA sequence: TGTGCCAGCAGTTATGGGGCTAGGGTCGGAAAACTGTTTTTT.

The chain is built from TRBV23-1 and TRBJ1-5; possible D gene TRBD1, 5 bases. TRBV23-1 is assigned to the ORF class and has an uncertain function. The V end was cut by 7 bases, the J end by 2 bases, with 15 bases between. The CDR3 extends over 15 amino acids. CDR3 sequence: CASKRDAQGNQPQHF. The CDR3 bases are TGCGCCAGCAAGCGGGACGCCCAGGGCAATCAGCCCCAGCATTTT.

The chain combines TRBV11-2 with TRBJ2-5; 11 nucleotides agree with TRBD1. Germline V CDR1 and CDR2: SGHAT, FQNNGV. The CDR3 extends over 15 amino acids. V was clipped by 5 bases and J by 4 bases; unmatched bases: 6. The CDR3 sequence is CASSVGTGGRETQYF. The CDR3 coding sequence is TGTGCCAGCAGCGTAGGGACAGGGGGAAGAGAGACCCAGTACTTC.

The V and J genes are TRBV5-1 and TRBJ2-5, with D possibly TRBD2 on 7 matching bases. The CDR3 sequence is 15 residues long. Deletions cut 1 base from V and 1 base from J, with 11 bases between. The germline CDR1 and CDR2 sequences are SGHRS and YFSETQ. In DNA form, the CDR3 reads TGCGCCAGCAGCTTGATACGGGGGGCCCAAGAGACCCAGTACTTC. It yields the protein CASSLIRGAQETQYF. The whole variable domain, filled in from reference TRBV5-1 and TRBJ2-5, reads KAGVTQTPRYLIKTRGQQVTLSCSPISGHRSVSWYQQTPGQGLQFLFEYFSETQRNKGNFPGRFSGRQFSNSRSEMNVSTLELGDSALYLCASSLIRGAQETQYFGPGTRLLVL.

CDR3 nucleotide sequence: TGTGCCAGCAGCCCGGGACAGATTGGAAACACCATATATTTT. Translating it yields CASSPGQIGNTIYF. The rearrangement uses TRBV6-5 and TRBJ1-3; 7 bases are shared with TRBD1. Trimming removed 6 bases from V and 3 bases from J; junction bases left unmatched: 5. Germline V gene sequence: CDR1 MNHEY, CDR2 SVGAGI. The CDR3 length is 14 residues.

This chain links TRBV18 with TRBJ2-7; 8 nucleotides agree with TRBD1. This CDR3 contains 14 residues. From germline, CDR1 is KGHSH and CDR2 LQKENI. V lost 0 bases and J lost 7; bases outside the gene matches: 5. The CDR3 nucleotides read TGTGCCAGCTCACCACCTCCAGGGGGCTGGGAGCAGTACTTC. Protein product: CASSPPPGGWEQYF.

The V gene is TRBV6-1, the J gene TRBJ1-5, with TRBD1 matching over 7 bases. The CDR3 is 15 residues long. Germline CDR1 MNHNS, CDR2 SASEGT. With V trimmed by 3 bases and J by 4 bases, 6 bases remained unmatched. For the CDR3, the DNA is TGTGCCAGCAGTGAGAGTACAGGGGTTAATCAGCCCCAGCATTTT. It is translated as CASSESTGVNQPQHF.